The subject of this entry is one TCR beta chain. The antigen is not known. Between the trimmed V and J ends, which lost 4 bases and 4 bases, there was a span of 17 bases. The CDR3 is made up of 15 amino acids. In germline, CDR1 is SGDLS, CDR2 YYNGEE. This sample was included in a study of T cell clonotyping in hematopoietic cell transplantation. Study results and limitations: At the given depth, recipient repertoires were over 95% de novo clonotypes. Broader posttransplant TCR repertoire diversity was predicted by graft donor and pretransplant recipient Inverse Simpson Index values. Cells were unsorted, so CD4 and CD8 contributions were not separated. Pathologically expanded recipient clonotypes increased progressively from day 30 to day 180 as diversity fell.

This table comes from immunoSEQ multiplex PCR, and its TCRdb copy is limited to in-frame clones, with some not included. The data contain 10,000 to 15,000 clones, around 50% of them singletons. Sequencing was done on a sample of peripheral blood mononuclear cells. This receptor was identified in a man aged 45-65 years in good health. Some clones in this sample may be carry-over from other donors' samples. The rearrangement links TRBV9 to TRBJ1-1, with TRBD1 as a possible D gene (6 bases). Here the CDR3 reads CASSPMGGFVTEAFF. The CDR3 DNA follows: TGTGCCAGCAGCCCGATGGGGGGCTTCGTCACTGAAGCTTTCTTT.